This TCR beta chain was identified during a study of pediatric ulcerative colitis. Study results and limitations: Blood-rectal clonal overlap within each person was significantly higher in ulcerative colitis patients than controls.

From germline, CDR1 is MNHEY and CDR2 SVGAGI. With 6 bases clipped from V and 2 bases from J, the junction kept 2 bases outside the gene matches. The CDR3 is made up of 13 amino acids. Sequencing used immunoSEQ multiplex PCR; TCRdb keeps in-frame clones, though not all of them. The data contain around 61,000 clones, about 86% of them singletons. Worth noting for this clone: Its target is not known.

The sample taken for sequencing was blood. The J gene is TRBJ2-7, the V gene TRBV6-5, with 9 bases aligning to TRBD2. The TCR originated in a boy aged 10-17 years with severe ulcerative colitis. The CDR3 loop reads CASRRGGPYEQYF. As DNA, the CDR3 is TGTGCCAGCAGGCGGGGGGGTCCCTACGAGCAGTACTTC.